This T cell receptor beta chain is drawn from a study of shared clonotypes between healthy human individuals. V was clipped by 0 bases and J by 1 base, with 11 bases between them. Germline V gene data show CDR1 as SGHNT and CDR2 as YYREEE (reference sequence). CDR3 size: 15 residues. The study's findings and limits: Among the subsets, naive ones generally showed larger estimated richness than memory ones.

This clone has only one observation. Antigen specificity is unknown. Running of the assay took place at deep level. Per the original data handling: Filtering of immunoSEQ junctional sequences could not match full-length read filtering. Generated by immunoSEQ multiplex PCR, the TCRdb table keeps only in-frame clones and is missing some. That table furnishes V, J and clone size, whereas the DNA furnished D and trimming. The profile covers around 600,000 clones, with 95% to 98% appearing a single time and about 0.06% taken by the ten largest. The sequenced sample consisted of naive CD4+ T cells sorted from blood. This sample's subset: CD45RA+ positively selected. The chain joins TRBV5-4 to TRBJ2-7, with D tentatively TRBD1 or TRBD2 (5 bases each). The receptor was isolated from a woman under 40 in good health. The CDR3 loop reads CASSLGWDRSYEQYF. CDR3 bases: TGTGCCAGCAGCTTGGGATGGGACCGTTCCTACGAGCAGTACTTC.